The source of this TCR beta chain is a study of CD8 T cells in ankylosing spondylitis (dated 2017 in TCRdb). About the study as a whole: The study set out to find disease-linked TCR variants by profiling T cell receptor beta repertoires in ankylosing spondylitis patients and healthy donors. Peripheral blood was sampled, and synovial fluid was additionally collected from ankylosing spondylitis patients. The whole study cohort included about a hundred healthy donors and 25 or so ankylosing spondylitis patients. What the study reported, not specific to this receptor: Some motif variants had previously been reported in the synovial fluid and blood of reactive arthritis patients, which suggests shared mechanisms of disease initiation. The disease-linked clones showed a CD8+ phenotype and occurred at relatively low frequencies in peripheral blood. Significant enrichment of the disease-linked clones was reported in matched synovial fluid samples from ankylosing spondylitis patients. Blood from ankylosing spondylitis patients appeared to be characterized by a TCR beta motif made up of under ten highly homologous amino acid variants.

Ten or more counts support this clonotype. Its target antigen remains unknown. Base-call qualities are not available, and no considerably larger clone is one nucleotide away. For sequencing, an Illumina HiSeq 2500 was employed. TCR beta libraries were prepared by quantitative 5'-RACE with molecular barcodes. The authors' analysis ran thus. A new computational method based on a probabilistic model of VDJ rearrangement was used to identify disease-linked TCR variants. In TCRdb, the public reads were trimmed at Q25 with fastp and aligned with MiXCR, with productive beta chains retained. Each record represents a unique CDR3 protein, reported with the most common genes and DNA among its rows. The V and J calls follow TCRdb's processing rather than the paper's. A total of about 130,000 distinct CDR3 sequences appear in this sample, approximately 13% of them only once. Approximately 3% of the sample goes to the ten largest clones.

This TCR came from a female donor with ankylosing spondylitis or in good health (not recorded which). What was sequenced was blood, either unsorted or a sorted T cell fraction (not recorded which).

Here the CDR3 is given as CASSSDGYNEQFF. The nucleotide sequence is given as TGCGCCAGCAGCTCCGACGGCTACAATGAGCAGTTCTTC. This chain is built from TRBV5-1 and TRBJ2-1; a confident D gene designation cannot be given. The cysteine opens and the phenylalanine closes a CDR3 of 13 amino acids. Just the 39-base CDR3 DNA is kept, in frame starting at base 1. V is shortened by 3 bases, J by 3 bases, and the region joining them spans 7 bases. CDR1 and CDR2, per the germline V gene, are SGHRS and YFSETQ.